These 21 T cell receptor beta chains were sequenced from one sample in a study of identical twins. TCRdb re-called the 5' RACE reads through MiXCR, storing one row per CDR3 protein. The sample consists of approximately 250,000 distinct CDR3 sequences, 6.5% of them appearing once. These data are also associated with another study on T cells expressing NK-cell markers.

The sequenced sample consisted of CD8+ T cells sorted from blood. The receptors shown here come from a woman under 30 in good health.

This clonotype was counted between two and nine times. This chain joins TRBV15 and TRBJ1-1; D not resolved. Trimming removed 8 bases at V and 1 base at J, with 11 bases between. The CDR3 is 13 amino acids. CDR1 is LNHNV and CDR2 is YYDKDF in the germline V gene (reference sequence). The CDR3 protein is CATGTGWNTEAFF. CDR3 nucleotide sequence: TGTGCCACCGGTACTGGGTGGAACACTGAAGCTTTCTTT. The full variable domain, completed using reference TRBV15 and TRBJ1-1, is DAMVIQNPRYQVTQFGKPVTLSCSQTLNHNVMYWYQQKSSQAPKLLFHYYDKDFNNEADTPDNFQSRRPNTSFCFLDIRSPGLGDTAMYLCATGTGWNTEAFFGQGTRLTVV.

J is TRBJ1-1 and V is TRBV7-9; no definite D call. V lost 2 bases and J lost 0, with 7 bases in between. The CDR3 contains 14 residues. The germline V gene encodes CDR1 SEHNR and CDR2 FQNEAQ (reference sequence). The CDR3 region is CASSLTEMNTEAFF. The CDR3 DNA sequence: TGTGCCAGCAGCTTAACAGAAATGAACACTGAAGCTTTCTTT.

CDR3: CSVAPGRVGEQFF. The DNA of the CDR3 is TGCAGCGTTGCTCCGGGACGGGTCGGTGAGCAGTTCTTC. V gene TRBV29-1 combines with J gene TRBJ2-1; either TRBD1 or TRBD2 may fit D (5 bases each). The CDR3 consists of 13 residues. With 4 bases removed from V and 9 bases from J, the gap between germline ends came to 16 bases. The V gene's germline CDR1 is SQVTM and CDR2 ANQGSEA.

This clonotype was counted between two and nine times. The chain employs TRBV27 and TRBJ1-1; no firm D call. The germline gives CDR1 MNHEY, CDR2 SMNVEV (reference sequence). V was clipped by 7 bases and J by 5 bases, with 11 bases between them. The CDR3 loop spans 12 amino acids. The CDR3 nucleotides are TGTGCCAGCAAAGAAGGTTCGACTGAAGCTTTCTTT. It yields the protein CASKEGSTEAFF.

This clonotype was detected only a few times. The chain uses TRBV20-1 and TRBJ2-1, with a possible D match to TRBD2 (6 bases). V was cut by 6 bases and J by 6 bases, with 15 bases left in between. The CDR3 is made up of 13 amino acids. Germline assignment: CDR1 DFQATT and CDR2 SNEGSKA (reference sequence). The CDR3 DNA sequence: TGCAGTGCGCCTAGCGCGGGGAGCAATGAGCAGTTCTTC. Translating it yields CSAPSAGSNEQFF.

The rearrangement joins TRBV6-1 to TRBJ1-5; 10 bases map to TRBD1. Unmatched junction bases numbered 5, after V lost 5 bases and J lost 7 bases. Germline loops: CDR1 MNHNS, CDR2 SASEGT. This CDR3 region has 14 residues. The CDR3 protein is CASSRQGAGQPQHF. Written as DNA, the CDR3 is TGTGCCAGCAGTCGACAGGGGGCCGGGCAGCCCCAGCATTTT.

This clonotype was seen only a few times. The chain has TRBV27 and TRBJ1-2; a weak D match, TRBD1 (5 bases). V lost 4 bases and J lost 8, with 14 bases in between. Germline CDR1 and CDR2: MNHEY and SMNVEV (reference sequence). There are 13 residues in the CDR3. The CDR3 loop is CASSYSGTKGYTF. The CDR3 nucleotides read TGTGCCAGCAGTTATTCAGGGACGAAGGGCTACACCTTC.

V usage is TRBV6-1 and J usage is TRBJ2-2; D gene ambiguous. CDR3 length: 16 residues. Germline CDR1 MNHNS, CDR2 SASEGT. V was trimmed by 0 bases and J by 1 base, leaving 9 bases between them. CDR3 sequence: CASSEALAVNTGELFF. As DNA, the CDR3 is TGTGCCAGCAGTGAAGCGCTTGCCGTGAACACCGGGGAGCTGTTTTTT.

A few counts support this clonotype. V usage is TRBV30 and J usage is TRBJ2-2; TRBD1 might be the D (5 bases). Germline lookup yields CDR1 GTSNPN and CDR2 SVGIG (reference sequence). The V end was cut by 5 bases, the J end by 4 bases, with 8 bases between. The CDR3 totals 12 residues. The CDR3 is CAWAGITGELFF. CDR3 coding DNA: TGTGCCTGGGCAGGGATCACCGGGGAGCTGTTTTTT.

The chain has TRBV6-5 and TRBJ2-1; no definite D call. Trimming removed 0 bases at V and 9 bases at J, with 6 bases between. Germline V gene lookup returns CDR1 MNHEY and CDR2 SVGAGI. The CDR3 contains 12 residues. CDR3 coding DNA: TGTGCCAGCAGTTACTCCCGTGCTGAGCAGTTCTTC. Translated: CASSYSRAEQFF.

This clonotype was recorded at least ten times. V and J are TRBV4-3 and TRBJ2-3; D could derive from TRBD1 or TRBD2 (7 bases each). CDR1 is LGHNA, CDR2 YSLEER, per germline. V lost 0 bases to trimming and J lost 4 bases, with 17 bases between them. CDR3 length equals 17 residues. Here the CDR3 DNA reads TGCGCCAGCAGCCAAGATCAGGGGGAGGGCCGGGCAGATACGCAGTATTTT. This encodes CASSQDQGEGRADTQYF.

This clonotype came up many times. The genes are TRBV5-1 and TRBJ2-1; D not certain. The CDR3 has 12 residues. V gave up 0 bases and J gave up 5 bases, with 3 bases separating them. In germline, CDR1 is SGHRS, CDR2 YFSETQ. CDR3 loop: CASSLDHNEQFF. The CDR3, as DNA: TGCGCCAGCAGCTTGGACCACAATGAGCAGTTCTTC.

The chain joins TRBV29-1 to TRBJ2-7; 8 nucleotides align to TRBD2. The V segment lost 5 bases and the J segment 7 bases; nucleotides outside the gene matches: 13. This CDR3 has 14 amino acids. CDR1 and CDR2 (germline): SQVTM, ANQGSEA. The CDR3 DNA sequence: TGCAGCGTTCGTAGCGGGGATGGCTCGGAAGAGCAGTACTTC. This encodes CSVRSGDGSEEQYF.

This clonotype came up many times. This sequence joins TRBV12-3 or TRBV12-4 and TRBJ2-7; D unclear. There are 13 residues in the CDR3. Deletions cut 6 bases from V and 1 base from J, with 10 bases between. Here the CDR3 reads CASSLGLSYEQYF. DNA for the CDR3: TGTGCCAGCAGCTTGGGCCTGTCCTACGAGCAGTACTTC.

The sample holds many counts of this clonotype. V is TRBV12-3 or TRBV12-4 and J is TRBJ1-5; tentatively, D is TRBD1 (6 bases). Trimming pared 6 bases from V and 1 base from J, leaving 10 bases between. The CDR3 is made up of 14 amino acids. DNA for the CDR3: TGTGCCAGCAGACAGGGAGAAAGCAATCAGCCCCAGCATTTT. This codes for CASRQGESNQPQHF.

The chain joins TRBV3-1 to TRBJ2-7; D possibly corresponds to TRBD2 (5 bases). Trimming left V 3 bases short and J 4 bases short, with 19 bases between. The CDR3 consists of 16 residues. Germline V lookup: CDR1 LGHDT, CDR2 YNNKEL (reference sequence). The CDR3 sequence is CASSQERSARSYEQYF. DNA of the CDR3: TGTGCCAGCAGCCAGGAGCGGTCCGCCAGGAGTTACGAGCAGTACTTC.

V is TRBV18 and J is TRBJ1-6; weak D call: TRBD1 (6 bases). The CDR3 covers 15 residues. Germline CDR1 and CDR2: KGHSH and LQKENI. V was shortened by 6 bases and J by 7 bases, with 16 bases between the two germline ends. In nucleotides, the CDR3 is TGTGCCAGCTCCCGAGTGGGGGGCGAGAATTCACCCCTCCACTTT. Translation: CASSRVGGENSPLHF.

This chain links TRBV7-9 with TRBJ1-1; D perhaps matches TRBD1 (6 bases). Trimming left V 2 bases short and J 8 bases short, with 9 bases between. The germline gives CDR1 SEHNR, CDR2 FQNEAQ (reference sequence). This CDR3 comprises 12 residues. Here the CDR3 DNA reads TGTGCCAGCAGCTTATTCGGGACAGAAGCTTTCTTT. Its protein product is CASSLFGTEAFF.

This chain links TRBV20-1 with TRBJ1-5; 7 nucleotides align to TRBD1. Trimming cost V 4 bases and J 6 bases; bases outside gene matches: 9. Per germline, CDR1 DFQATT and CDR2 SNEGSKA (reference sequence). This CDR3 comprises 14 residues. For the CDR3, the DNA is TGCAGTGCTACAGACAGGGACAATCGTCAGCCCCAGCATTTT. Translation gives CSATDRDNRQPQHF.

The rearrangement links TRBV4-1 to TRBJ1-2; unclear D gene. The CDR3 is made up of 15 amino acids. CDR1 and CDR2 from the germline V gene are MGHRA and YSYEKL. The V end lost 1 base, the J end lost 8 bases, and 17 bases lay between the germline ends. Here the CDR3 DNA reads TGCGCCAGCAGCCAAGCACAGACCGCCGGAGGGGGCTACACCTTC. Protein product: CASSQAQTAGGGYTF.

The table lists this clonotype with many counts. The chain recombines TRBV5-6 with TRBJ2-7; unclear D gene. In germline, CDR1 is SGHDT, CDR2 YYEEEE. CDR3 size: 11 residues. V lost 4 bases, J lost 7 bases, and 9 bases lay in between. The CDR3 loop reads CASSKGWEQYF. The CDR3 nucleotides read TGTGCCAGCAGCAAAGGTTGGGAGCAGTACTTC.